The source of this T cell receptor (beta chain) is a study of OX40 agonist ivuxolimab in advanced cancers. The V segment lost 4 bases and the J segment 5 bases; nucleotides outside the gene matches: 23. The germline V gene has CDR1 MGHRA and CDR2 YSYEKL. The CDR3 runs to 20 residues. TCRdb's copy holds only in-frame clones and misses some; the assay was immunoSEQ multiplex PCR. The table lists roughly 61,000 clones, approximately 90% of them singletons, with approximately 20% in the top ten. This clonotype originated in an adult with an advanced solid tumor such as melanoma, head and neck, liver or kidney cancer. The chain combines TRBV4-1 with TRBJ1-5; 7 positions match TRBD1. Specimen: CD4+ or CD8+ T cells sorted from blood, collected in a trial of the OX40 agonist ivuxolimab. CDR3 residues: CASSPKPISSRGTLHQPQHF. The CDR3, as DNA: TGCGCCAGCAGCCCTAAGCCAATCTCATCCAGGGGGACACTTCATCAGCCCCAGCATTTT.